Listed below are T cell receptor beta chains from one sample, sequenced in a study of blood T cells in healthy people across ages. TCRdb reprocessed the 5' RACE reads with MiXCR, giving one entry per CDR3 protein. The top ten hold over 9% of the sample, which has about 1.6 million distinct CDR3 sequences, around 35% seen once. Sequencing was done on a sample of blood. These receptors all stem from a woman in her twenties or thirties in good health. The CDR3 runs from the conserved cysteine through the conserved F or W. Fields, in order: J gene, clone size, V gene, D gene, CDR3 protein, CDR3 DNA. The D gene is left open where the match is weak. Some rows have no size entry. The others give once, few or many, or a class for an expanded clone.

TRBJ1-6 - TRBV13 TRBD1 CASSLGRGLGNSPLHF TGTGCCAGCAGCCTCGGCAGGGGGCTTGGGAATTCACCCCTCCACTTT
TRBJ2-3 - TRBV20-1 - CSASGAGGTDTQYF TGCAGTGCTAGCGGGGCCGGCGGCACAGATACGCAGTATTTT
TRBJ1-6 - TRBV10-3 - CATGSGNSPLHF TGTGCCACCGGGTCTGGGAATTCACCCCTCCACTTT
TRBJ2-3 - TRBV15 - CATGAGKGGTDTQYF TGTGCCACCGGTGCGGGGAAGGGCGGCACAGATACGCAGTATTTT
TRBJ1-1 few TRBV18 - CASSPLTGLRNTEAFF TGTGCCAGCTCACCACTCACAGGGTTGCGCAACACTGAAGCTTTCTTT
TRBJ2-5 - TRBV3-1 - CASSQTGEVGTQYF TGTGCCAGCAGCCAGACGGGAGAGGTGGGGACCCAGTACTTC
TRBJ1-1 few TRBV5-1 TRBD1 CASSRDRVTSNTEAFF TGCGCCAGCAGTAGGGACAGGGTGACCTCGAACACTGAAGCTTTCTTT
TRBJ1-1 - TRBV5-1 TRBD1 CASSLGDRDMNTEAFF TGCGCCAGCAGCTTGGGGGACAGGGATATGAACACTGAAGCTTTCTTT
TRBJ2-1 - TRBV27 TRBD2 CASSPRTSGEQFF TGTGCCAGCAGTCCCCGGACTAGTGGGGAGCAGTTCTTC
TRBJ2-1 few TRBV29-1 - CSAGAIRYGNEQFF TGCAGCGCCGGGGCAATCAGATATGGGAATGAGCAGTTCTTC
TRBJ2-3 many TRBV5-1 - CASSVRQMSGDTQYF TGCGCCAGCAGCGTCCGCCAGATGTCGGGAGATACGCAGTATTTT
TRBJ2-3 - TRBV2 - CASSDIRNPSTDTQYF TGTGCCAGCAGTGATATCCGGAACCCTAGCACAGATACGCAGTATTTT
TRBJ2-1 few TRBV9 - CASSVWAATTYNEQFF TGTGCCAGCAGCGTATGGGCGGCAACGACCTACAATGAGCAGTTCTTC
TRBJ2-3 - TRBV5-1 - CASSLEQAADTQYF TGCGCCAGCAGCTTGGAACAGGCGGCAGATACGCAGTATTTT
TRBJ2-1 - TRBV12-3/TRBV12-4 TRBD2 CASSFASGGAEKFF TGTGCCAGCAGTTTCGCTAGCGGGGGGGCCGAAAAGTTCTTC
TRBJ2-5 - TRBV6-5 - CASSYSEWYSGETQYF TGTGCCAGCAGTTACTCGGAGTGGTACTCAGGGGAGACCCAGTACTTC
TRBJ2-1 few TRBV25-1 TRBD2 CASGRERAYNEQFF TGTGCCAGCGGGCGGGAGAGAGCCTACAATGAGCAGTTCTTC
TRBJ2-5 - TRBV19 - CASSIRTRIHRLESQETQYF TGTGCCAGTAGTATAAGAACCCGAATCCATAGGCTGGAGTCTCAAGAGACCCAGTACTTC